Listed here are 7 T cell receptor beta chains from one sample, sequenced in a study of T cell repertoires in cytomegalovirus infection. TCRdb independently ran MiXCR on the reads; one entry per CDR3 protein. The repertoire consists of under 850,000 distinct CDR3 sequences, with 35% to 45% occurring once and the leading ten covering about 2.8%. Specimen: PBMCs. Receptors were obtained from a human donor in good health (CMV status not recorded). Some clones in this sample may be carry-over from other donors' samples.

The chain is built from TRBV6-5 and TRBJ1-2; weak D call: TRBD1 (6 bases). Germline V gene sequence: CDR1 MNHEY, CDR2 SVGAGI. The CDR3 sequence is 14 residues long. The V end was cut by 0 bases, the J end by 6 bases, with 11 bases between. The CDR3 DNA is TGTGCCAGCAGTTACTCGATCAGGGGAGATGGCTACACCTTC. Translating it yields CASSYSIRGDGYTF.

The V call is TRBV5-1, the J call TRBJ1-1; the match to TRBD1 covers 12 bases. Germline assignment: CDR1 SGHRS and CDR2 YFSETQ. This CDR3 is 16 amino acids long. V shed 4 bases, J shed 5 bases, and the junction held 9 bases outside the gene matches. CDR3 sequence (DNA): TGCGCCAGCAGCCTGGGGGGGACAGGGGGCTGGACTGAAGCTTTCTTT. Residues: CASSLGGTGGWTEAFF.

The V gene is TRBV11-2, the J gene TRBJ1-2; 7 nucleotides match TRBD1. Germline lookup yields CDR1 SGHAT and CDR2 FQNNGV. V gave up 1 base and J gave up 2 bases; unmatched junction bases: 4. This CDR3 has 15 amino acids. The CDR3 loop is CASSLGTGRNYGYTF. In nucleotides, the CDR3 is TGTGCCAGCAGCTTAGGGACAGGAAGAAACTATGGCTACACCTTC.

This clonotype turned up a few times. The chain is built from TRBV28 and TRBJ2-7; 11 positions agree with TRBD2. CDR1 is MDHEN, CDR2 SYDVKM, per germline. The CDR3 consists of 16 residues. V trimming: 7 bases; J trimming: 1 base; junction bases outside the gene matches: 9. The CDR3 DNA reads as TGTGCCAGCACATTAGCGGGGGGGATTCGATCCTACGAGCAGTACTTC. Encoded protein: CASTLAGGIRSYEQYF.

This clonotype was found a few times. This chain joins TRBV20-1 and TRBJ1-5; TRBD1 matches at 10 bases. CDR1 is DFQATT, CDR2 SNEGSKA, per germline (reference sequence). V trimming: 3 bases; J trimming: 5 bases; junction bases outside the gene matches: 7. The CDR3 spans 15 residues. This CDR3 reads CSASRDRGRHQPQHF. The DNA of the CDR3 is TGCAGTGCTAGTAGGGACAGGGGAAGGCATCAGCCCCAGCATTTT.

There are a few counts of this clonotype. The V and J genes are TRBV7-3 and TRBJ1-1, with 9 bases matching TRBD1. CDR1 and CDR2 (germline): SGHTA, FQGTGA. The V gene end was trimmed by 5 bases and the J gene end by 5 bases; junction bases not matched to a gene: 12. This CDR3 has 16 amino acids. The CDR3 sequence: CASSVNRDRVLTEAFF. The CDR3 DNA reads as TGTGCCAGCAGCGTAAACCGGGACAGGGTCCTGACTGAAGCTTTCTTT.

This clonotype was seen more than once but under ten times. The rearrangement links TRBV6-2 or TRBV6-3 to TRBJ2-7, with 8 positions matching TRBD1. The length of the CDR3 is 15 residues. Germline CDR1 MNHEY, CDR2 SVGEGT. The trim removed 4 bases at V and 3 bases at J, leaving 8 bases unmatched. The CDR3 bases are TGTGCCAGCAGTTTGGGACAGGCGACTATCTACGAGCAGTACTTC. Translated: CASSLGQATIYEQYF.